Sequencing of this TCR beta chain was carried out in a study of post-analysis software for immune sequencing data. Across the study: Relapsing-remitting, secondary progressive and progressive-relapsing multiple sclerosis courses were included.

Germline lookup yields CDR1 MGHRA and CDR2 YSYEKL. The CDR3 covers 17 residues. Incorporated into the TCR beta cDNA libraries were unique molecular identifiers, which served to reduce PCR and sequencing biases. T cells numbering roughly 0.85 to 11 million gave rise to roughly 0.5 million cDNA molecules. TCRdb analysed the PCR reads with MiXCR anew, one entry per CDR3 protein. The data show 450,000 to 650,000 distinct CDR3 sequences, roughly 40% seen once. Broader study findings: There was significantly lower normalized Chao1 diversity in multiple sclerosis patients than in controls. Pronounced co-clustering by F measure was evident among identically batched samples. The study found TRBV5-6, TRBV5-1 and TRBV20-1 among several TRBV segments more frequent in patients than controls.

On this clonotype itself: The antigen is not known.

The rearrangement links TRBV4-1 to TRBJ2-4; D assignment may be TRBD1 or TRBD2 (6 bases each). The J call may be mistaken, given a closer DNA end match to TRBJ2-7. This TCR came from a girl between 10 and 17 years old with multiple sclerosis. Sequencing was carried out using blood. As DNA, the CDR3 is TGCGCCAGCAGCCAAGAACTAAGGGGGGTAAGGTCCTACGAGCAGTACTTC. As protein: CASSQELRGVRSYEQYF.